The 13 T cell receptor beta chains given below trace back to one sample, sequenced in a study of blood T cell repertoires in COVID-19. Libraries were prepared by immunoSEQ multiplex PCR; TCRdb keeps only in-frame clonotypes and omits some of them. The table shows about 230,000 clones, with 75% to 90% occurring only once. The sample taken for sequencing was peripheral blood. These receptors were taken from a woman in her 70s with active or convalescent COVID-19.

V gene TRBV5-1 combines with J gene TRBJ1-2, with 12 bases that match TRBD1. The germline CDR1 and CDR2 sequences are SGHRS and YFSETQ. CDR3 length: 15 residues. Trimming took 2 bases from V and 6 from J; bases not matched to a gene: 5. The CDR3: CASSLGTGGVDGYTF. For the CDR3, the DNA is TGCGCCAGCAGCTTAGGGACAGGGGGCGTAGATGGCTACACCTTC. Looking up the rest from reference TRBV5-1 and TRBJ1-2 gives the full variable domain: KAGVTQTPRYLIKTRGQQVTLSCSPISGHRSVSWYQQTPGQGLQFLFEYFSETQRNKGNFPGRFSGRQFSNSRSEMNVSTLELGDSALYLCASSLGTGGVDGYTFGSGTRLTVV.

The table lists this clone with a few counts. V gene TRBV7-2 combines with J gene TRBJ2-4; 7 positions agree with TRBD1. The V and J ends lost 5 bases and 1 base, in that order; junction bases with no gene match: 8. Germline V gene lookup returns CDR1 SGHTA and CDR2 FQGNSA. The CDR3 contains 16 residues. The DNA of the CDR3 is TGTGCCAGCAGCCCGCTGACAGGGCTGGCCAAAAACATTCAGTACTTC. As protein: CASSPLTGLAKNIQYF.

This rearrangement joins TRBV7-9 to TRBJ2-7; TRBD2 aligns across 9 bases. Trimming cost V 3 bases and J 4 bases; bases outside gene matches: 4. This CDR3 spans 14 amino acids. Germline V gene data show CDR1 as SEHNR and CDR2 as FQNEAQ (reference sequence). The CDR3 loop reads CASSFWTSEYEQYF. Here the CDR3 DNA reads TGTGCCAGCAGCTTCTGGACTAGCGAATACGAGCAGTACTTC.

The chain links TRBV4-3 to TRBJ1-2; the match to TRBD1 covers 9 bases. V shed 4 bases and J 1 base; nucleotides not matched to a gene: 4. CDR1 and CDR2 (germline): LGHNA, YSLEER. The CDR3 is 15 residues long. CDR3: CASSPRTGVNYGYTF. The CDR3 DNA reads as TGCGCCAGCAGCCCCCGGACAGGGGTTAACTATGGCTACACCTTC.

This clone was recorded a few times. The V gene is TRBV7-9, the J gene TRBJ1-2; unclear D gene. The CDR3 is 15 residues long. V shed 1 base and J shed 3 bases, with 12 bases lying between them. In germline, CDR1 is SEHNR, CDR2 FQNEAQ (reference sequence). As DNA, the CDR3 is TGTGCCAGCAGCTTAGATGGACTAAGGTACTATGGCTACACCTTC. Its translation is CASSLDGLRYYGYTF. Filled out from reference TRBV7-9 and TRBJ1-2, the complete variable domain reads DTGVSQNPRHKITKRGQNVTFRCDPISEHNRLYWYRQTLGQGPEFLTYFQNEAQLEKSRLLSDRFSAERPKGSFSTLEIQRTEQGDSAMYLCASSLDGLRYYGYTFGSGTRLTVV.

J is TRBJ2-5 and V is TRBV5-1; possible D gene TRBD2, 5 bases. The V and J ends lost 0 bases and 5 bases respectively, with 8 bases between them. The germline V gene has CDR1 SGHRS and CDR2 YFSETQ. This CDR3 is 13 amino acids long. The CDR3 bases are TGCGCCAGCAGCTTGGTTGTAGCGGAGACCCAGTACTTC. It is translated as CASSLVVAETQYF.

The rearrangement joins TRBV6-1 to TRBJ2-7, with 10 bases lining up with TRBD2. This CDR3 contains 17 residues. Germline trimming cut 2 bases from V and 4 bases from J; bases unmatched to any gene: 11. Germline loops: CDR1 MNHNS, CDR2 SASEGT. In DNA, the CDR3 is TGTGCCAGCAGTGAACCCCACTCTAGCGGGGGTAAGTACGAGCAGTACTTC. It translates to CASSEPHSSGGKYEQYF.

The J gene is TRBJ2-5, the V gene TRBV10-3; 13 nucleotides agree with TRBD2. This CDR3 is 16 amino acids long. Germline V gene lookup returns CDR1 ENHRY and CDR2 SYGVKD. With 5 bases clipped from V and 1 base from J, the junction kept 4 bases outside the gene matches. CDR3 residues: CAISQGLAGTQETQYF. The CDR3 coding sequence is TGTGCCATCAGTCAGGGACTAGCGGGGACCCAAGAGACCCAGTACTTC.

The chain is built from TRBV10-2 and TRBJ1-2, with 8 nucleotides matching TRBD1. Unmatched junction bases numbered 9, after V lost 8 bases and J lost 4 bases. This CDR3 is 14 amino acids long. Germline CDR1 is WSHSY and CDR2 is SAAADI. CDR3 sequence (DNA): TGCGCCAGCCATCCAGGGGGCGGTTTCTATGGCTACACCTTC. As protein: CASHPGGGFYGYTF.

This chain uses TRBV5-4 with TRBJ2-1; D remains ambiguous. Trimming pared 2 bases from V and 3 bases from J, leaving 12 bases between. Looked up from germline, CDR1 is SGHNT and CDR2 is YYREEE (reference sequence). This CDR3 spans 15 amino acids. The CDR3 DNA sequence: TGTGCCAGCAGCTTACTGGCGGTGAGCTACAATGAGCAGTTCTTC. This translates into CASSLLAVSYNEQFF.

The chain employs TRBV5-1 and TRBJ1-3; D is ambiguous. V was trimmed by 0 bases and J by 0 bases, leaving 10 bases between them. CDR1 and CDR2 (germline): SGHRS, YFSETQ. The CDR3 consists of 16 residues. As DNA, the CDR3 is TGCGCCAGCAGCTTGGACCCCTCAGTCTCTGGAAACACCATATATTTT. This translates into CASSLDPSVSGNTIYF.

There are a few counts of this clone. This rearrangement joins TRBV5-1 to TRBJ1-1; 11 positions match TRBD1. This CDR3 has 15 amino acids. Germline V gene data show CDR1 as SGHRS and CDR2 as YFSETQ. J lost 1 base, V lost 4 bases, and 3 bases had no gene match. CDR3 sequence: CASSQDRGRNTEAFF. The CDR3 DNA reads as TGCGCCAGCAGCCAGGACAGGGGGCGGAACACTGAAGCTTTCTTT.

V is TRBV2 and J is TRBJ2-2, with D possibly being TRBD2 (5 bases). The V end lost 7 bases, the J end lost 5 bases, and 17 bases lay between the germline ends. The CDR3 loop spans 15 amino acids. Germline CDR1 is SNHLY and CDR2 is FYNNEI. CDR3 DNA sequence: TGTGCCAGCAAGGAGGCAGGCGACTTTACCGGGGAGCTGTTTTTT. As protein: CASKEAGDFTGELFF.